The subject of this entry is one T cell receptor beta chain. The data were taken from a study of blood T cell repertoires in COVID-19. Study-wide background: COVID-19 samples collected from the United States, Italy and Spain covered acute and convalescent phases. Nucleic acid was either cDNA or gDNA, and it came from T cells, B-cell-depleted T cells, or PBMCs.

The length of the CDR3 is 16 residues. Per germline, CDR1 MNHEY and CDR2 SVGEGT. V was clipped by 2 bases and J by 3 bases, with 17 bases between them. Measured with immunoSEQ multiplex PCR; TCRdb has only the in-frame clones, and not every one. This table has over 100,000 clones, 60% to 80% appearing once. Material for sequencing was peripheral blood. The clonotype originates from a woman in her seventies with acute or convalescent COVID-19. V usage is TRBV6-2 or TRBV6-3 and J usage is TRBJ2-7; maybe TRBD2 (5 bases). The CDR3 sequence: CASSYIAGQQHYEQYF. The CDR3 DNA reads TGTGCCAGCAGTTACATCGCGGGTCAGCAGCACTACGAGCAGTACTTC.